Listed below are T cell receptor beta chains from one sample, sequenced in a study of human CD4 T cells and Enterobacteriaceae. Data came from immunoSEQ multiplex PCR; TCRdb stores just in-frame clones and leaves some out. There are tens of thousands of clones in the sample; almost 85% occur only once, and 1.7% lies in the top ten. Sample: memory CD4+ T cells from blood. These receptors all stem from a human donor in good health. CDR3s include the opening cysteine and the closing phenylalanine or tryptophan. Fields, in order: J gene, clone size, D gene, V gene, CDR3 DNA, CDR3 protein. D genes are given only for firm matches. Where a row states a size, it is once, few, many or the class of an expanded clone; other rows omit it.

J: TRBJ2-3
size: .
D: TRBD2
V: TRBV5-1
DNA: TGCGCCAGCAGCTCCTCTCTAGCGGGAGGCACAGATACGCAGTATTTT
CDR3: CASSSSLAGGTDTQYF

J: TRBJ1-1
size: .
D: TRBD1
V: TRBV19
DNA: TGTGCCAGTAGTATTGGACAGGGGGCTGAAGCTTTCTTT
CDR3: CASSIGQGAEAFF

J: TRBJ1-2
size: .
D: TRBD1
V: TRBV19
DNA: TGTGCCAGTAGTATCGCTCAAGGAGGGGGCAAAGTCTATGGCTACACCTTC
CDR3: CASSIAQGGGKVYGYTF

J: TRBJ1-3
size: .
D: .
V: TRBV4-1
DNA: TGCGCCAGCAGCCAACCGAGCTCTGGAAACACCATATATTTT
CDR3: CASSQPSSGNTIYF

J: TRBJ1-1
size: few
D: TRBD1
V: TRBV29-1
DNA: TGCAGCGTCCCTGACAGGGCCACTGAAGCTTTCTTT
CDR3: CSVPDRATEAFF

J: TRBJ2-5
size: .
D: TRBD2
V: TRBV7-7
DNA: TGTGCCAGCAGCCTAGCGGGAAGCCAAGAGACCCAGTACTTC
CDR3: CASSLAGSQETQYF

J: TRBJ2-7
size: .
D: .
V: TRBV11-2
DNA: TGTGCCAGCAGCTTGTCGGGCAGGGGGACTGACGAGCAGTACTTC
CDR3: CASSLSGRGTDEQYF

J: TRBJ1-5
size: .
D: TRBD1
V: TRBV7-7
DNA: TGTGCCAGCAGCCTCGGACAGGGAGTAAATCAGCCCCAGCATTTT
CDR3: CASSLGQGVNQPQHF

J: TRBJ2-5
size: .
D: .
V: TRBV21-1
DNA: TGTGCCAGCAGCAATGGCGGGTCATGCTGGCAAGAGACCCAGTACTTC
CDR3: CASSNGGSCWQETQYF

J: TRBJ1-4
size: .
D: .
V: TRBV2
DNA: TGTGCCAGCAGCGGACTCGGGCTAATCAATGAAAAACTGTTTTTT
CDR3: CASSGLGLINEKLFF